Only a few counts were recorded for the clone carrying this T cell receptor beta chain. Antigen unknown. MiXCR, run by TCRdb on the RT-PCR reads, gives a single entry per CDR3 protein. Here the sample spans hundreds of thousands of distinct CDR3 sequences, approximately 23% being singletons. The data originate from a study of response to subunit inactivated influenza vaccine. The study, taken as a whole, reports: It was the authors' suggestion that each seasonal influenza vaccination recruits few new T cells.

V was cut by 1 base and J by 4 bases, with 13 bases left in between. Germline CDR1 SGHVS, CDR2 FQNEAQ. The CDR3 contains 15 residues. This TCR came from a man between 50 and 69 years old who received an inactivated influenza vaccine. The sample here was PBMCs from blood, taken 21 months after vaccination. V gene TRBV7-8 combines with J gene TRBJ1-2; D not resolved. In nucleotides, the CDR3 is TGTGCCAGCAGCTTAGGGGCGGACCAAGGCTATGGCTACACCTTC. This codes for CASSLGADQGYGYTF.